This record looks at one T cell receptor (beta chain) sequence and its context. Negative isolation was applied to CD8+ and CD4+ T cells, and FACS enrichment was applied to TEMRA cells. This entry is derived from a study of CD8 T cells in Susac syndrome. RNA in amounts of about 0.5 to 1 ug was reverse transcribed with random hexamers. TCRdb ran MiXCR on the immunoSEQ multiplex PCR reads and lists one entry per CDR3 protein. Of roughly 150,000 distinct CDR3 sequences listed, 92% are singletons. The CDR3 runs to 12 residues. The V gene's germline CDR1 is SNHLY and CDR2 FYNNEI. Trimming cost V 3 bases and J 1 base, with 3 bases left between them.

Sequencing was carried out using CD4+ T cells from PBMCs. The clonotype was recovered from a human donor in good health. The chain uses TRBV2 and TRBJ1-1; the D is unclear. CDR3 nucleotides: TGTGCCAGCAGTGACCCGAACACTGAAGCTTTCTTT. Its translation: CASSDPNTEAFF.